Presented here are 5 T cell receptor beta chains from one specimen sequenced in a study of shared T cell receptors in the human thymus. Sequenced by immunoSEQ multiplex PCR; TCRdb stores in-frame clones only, minus some. The profile covers roughly 68,000 clones, with more than 90% appearing a single time and about 0.03% taken by the ten largest. Input material: thymocytes. The receptors originated from a human donor.

V and J are TRBV9 and TRBJ2-1; D is uncertain. The V gene lost 4 bases and the J gene lost 4 bases, with 18 bases spanning the gap. The germline gives CDR1 SGDLS, CDR2 YYNGEE. The CDR3 contains 16 residues. CDR3 sequence (DNA): TGTGCCAGCAGCCCCCGTCCATTCGACACGTACAATGAGCAGTTCTTC. As protein: CASSPRPFDTYNEQFF.

V usage is TRBV6-5 and J usage is TRBJ1-2, with D hard to call. Per germline, CDR1 MNHEY and CDR2 SVGAGI. There are 13 residues in the CDR3. V lost 5 bases, J lost 1 base, and 8 bases lay in between. The CDR3 DNA reads as TGTGCCAGCAGTACACAGCATAACTATGGCTACACCTTC. Translating gives CASSTQHNYGYTF.

A single count supports this clone. The chain combines TRBV4-3 with TRBJ2-3; D perhaps matches TRBD2 (5 bases). In germline, CDR1 is LGHNA, CDR2 YSLEER. V was trimmed by 0 bases and J by 4 bases, leaving 14 bases between them. This CDR3 spans 16 amino acids. This CDR3 is CASSQEILARPDTQYF. In DNA, the CDR3 is TGCGCCAGCAGCCAAGAAATCCTAGCTCGTCCAGATACGCAGTATTTT.

This rearrangement joins TRBV29-1 to TRBJ2-7; perhaps D is TRBD1 or TRBD2 (7 bases each). Trimming removed 7 bases from V and 0 bases from J, with 16 bases in between. CDR1 and CDR2 from the germline V gene are SQVTM and ANQGSEA. The CDR3 contains 14 residues. The CDR3 loop is CSARGGKSSYEQYF. The CDR3 DNA follows: TGCAGCGCCAGGGGGGGGAAGAGCTCCTACGAGCAGTACTTC.

The genes are TRBV19 and TRBJ1-6; D unresolved. V lost 1 base and J 0 bases, leaving 13 bases between the germline ends. The CDR3 has 18 residues. Germline CDR1 is LNHDA and CDR2 is SQIVND (reference sequence). CDR3 in amino acids: CASSIGVGLSSYNSPLHF. DNA of the CDR3: TGTGCCAGTAGTATAGGGGTCGGCCTGAGCTCCTATAATTCACCCCTCCACTTT.